The T cell receptor beta chain under discussion was sequenced for a study of cytomegalovirus exposure and HLA in healthy donors. The study's findings and limits: The CMV antigen specificity of a few CMV-associated chains was confirmed through in vitro analysis. In a later analysis, an Asian-associated ancestry cluster reportedly showed fewer N-insertions than the approximately 660-donor mean.

Trimming cost V 6 bases and J 1 base, with 6 bases left between them. The CDR3 is 12 residues long. Germline CDR1 and CDR2: MDHEN and SYDVKM. PCR employed 60 Vbeta and 13 Jbeta primers. Sequenced by immunoSEQ multiplex PCR; TCRdb stores in-frame clones only, minus some. The table lists 120,000 to 150,000 clones, 76% of them singletons. As concerns this clone: The target antigen is unknown.

This clonotype was obtained from a woman between 40 and 55 years old in good health and CMV-seronegative. This chain joins TRBV28 and TRBJ1-1, with D hard to call. Sequenced input: PBMCs. The CDR3 DNA follows: TGTGCCAGCAGCCGAGAGAACACTGAAGCTTTCTTT. It specifies CASSRENTEAFF.